The following is a T cell receptor (beta chain) sequence with its context. Its antigen is not known. This sample stems from a study of T cell responses to AZD1222 COVID-19 vaccine. Assay: immunoSEQ multiplex PCR; the TCRdb copy retains only in-frame clones and omits some. Found here are 150,000 or so clones, over 75% of them singletons; the top ten hold 1.1% to 1.5%. Study-wide findings and caveats: Repertoire sampling occurred only after the peak T cell response. The donor cohort was predominantly white British with a female majority, and clonal diversity may have been underestimated.

V lost 6 bases and J lost 3; bases outside the gene matches: 12. Germline CDR1 KGHDR, CDR2 SFDVKD. The CDR3 has 16 amino acids. The receptor was derived from an adult in good health. This chain links TRBV24-1 with TRBJ2-5; 7 bases match TRBD1. Here the sequenced sample was peripheral blood, taken on day 0 of AZD1222 vaccination. The CDR3 sequence: CATSSGFFDREETQYF. The CDR3 DNA reads TGTGCCACCAGTTCGGGCTTTTTCGACAGGGAAGAGACCCAGTACTTC.